Listed here are 14 T cell receptor beta chains from one sample, sequenced in a study of beta chain features in type 1 diabetes. Their antigens are not known. The investigators reverse transcribed all of the isolated RNA, so they sequenced expressed TCRB transcripts. Sequencing was performed with immunoSEQ multiplex PCR; in TCRdb, only in-frame clones are kept and a portion is missing. Of approximately 50,000 clones detected, around 60% appear once; the ten largest clones hold under 0.35%. Whole-study results and caveats: Among patients with Type 1 diabetes, TCRB CDR3s were moderately but significantly shorter in every one of the four CD4+ subsets.

Source material: stem cell memory CD4+ T cells from blood. The receptors stem from a woman in her twenties or thirties with type 1 diabetes.

The rearrangement uses TRBV11-2 and TRBJ1-4, with D possibly being TRBD1 (6 bases). V was shortened by 5 bases and J by 0 bases, with 10 bases between the two germline ends. CDR1 SGHAT and CDR2 FQNNGV come from the germline V gene. The CDR3 extends over 15 amino acids. CDR3 amino acids: CASSQGTATNEKLFF. The CDR3 DNA reads as TGTGCCAGCAGCCAGGGGACGGCAACTAATGAAAAACTGTTTTTT.

The chain employs TRBV5-1 and TRBJ2-6; TRBD1 matches at 7 bases. Per the germline V gene, CDR1 is SGHRS and CDR2 is YFSETQ. The CDR3 has 16 amino acids. The trim removed 2 bases at V and 0 bases at J, leaving 2 bases unmatched. The CDR3 nucleotides are TGCGCCAGCAGCTTCCCAGGGGGCTCTGGGGCCAACGTCCTGACTTTC. Translating it yields CASSFPGGSGANVLTF. Filled out from reference TRBV5-1 and TRBJ2-6, the complete variable domain reads KAGVTQTPRYLIKTRGQQVTLSCSPISGHRSVSWYQQTPGQGLQFLFEYFSETQRNKGNFPGRFSGRQFSNSRSEMNVSTLELGDSALYLCASSFPGGSGANVLTFGAGSRLTVL.

The genes are TRBV5-4 and TRBJ1-1; 7 bases agree with TRBD1. This CDR3 has 17 amino acids. Germline V gene lookup returns CDR1 SGHNT and CDR2 YYREEE (reference sequence). The V segment lost 9 bases and the J segment 4 bases; nucleotides outside the gene matches: 21. CDR3: CATVQVLGPGGSTEAFF. CDR3 sequence (DNA): TGTGCCACCGTCCAAGTTCTGGGTCCAGGGGGAAGCACTGAAGCTTTCTTT.

This chain connects TRBV4-2 to TRBJ2-2; D might be TRBD1 (6 bases). Germline CDR1 reads LGHNA; CDR2 reads YNFKEQ. V was clipped by 4 bases and J by 1 base, with 16 bases between them. CDR3 length equals 17 residues. The CDR3 loop reads CASSRVQEGGNTGELFF. Written as DNA, the CDR3 is TGTGCCAGCAGCCGGGTCCAAGAAGGGGGGAACACCGGGGAGCTGTTTTTT.

The rearrangement uses TRBV19 and TRBJ2-5, with TRBD2 identical over 11 bases. The J call may be faulty, since TRBJ2-7 better matches the DNA end. This CDR3 has 15 residues. CDR1 and CDR2 (germline): LNHDA, SQIVND (reference sequence). CDR3 in amino acids: CASSYDGLAGSEQYF. CDR3 coding DNA: TGTGCCAGTAGTTACGACGGACTAGCGGGTAGCGAGCAGTACTTC.

The V call is TRBV7-9, the J call TRBJ2-5, with D perhaps matching TRBD1 (7 bases). Germline V gives CDR1 SEHNR, CDR2 FQNEAQ (reference sequence). The CDR3 is made up of 16 amino acids. V was shortened by 5 bases and J by 3 bases, with 19 bases between the two germline ends. As DNA, the CDR3 is TGTGCCAGCAGCCCCTGGAGGGGGCGAGGGGAAGAGACCCAGTACTTC. Translating it yields CASSPWRGRGEETQYF.

The chain couples TRBV29-1 to TRBJ2-3; 8 bases match TRBD2. Germline CDR1 SQVTM, CDR2 ANQGSEA. J was trimmed by 3 bases and V by 8 bases; bases with no gene match: 10. The CDR3 contains 14 residues. The CDR3 region is CSHGSGRRTDTQYF. CDR3 sequence (DNA): TGCAGCCACGGCAGCGGGAGAAGGACAGATACGCAGTATTTT.

The rearrangement uses TRBV27 and TRBJ2-1; 8 nucleotides agree with TRBD2. The trim removed 6 bases at V and 8 bases at J, leaving 9 bases unmatched. The CDR3 has 14 amino acids. Looked up from germline, CDR1 is MNHEY and CDR2 is SMNVEV (reference sequence). The DNA for the CDR3 is TGTGCCAGCAGCCCACAGCGGACTAGCTATGAGCAGTTCTTC. Amino acids: CASSPQRTSYEQFF.

The rearrangement uses TRBV2 and TRBJ1-2; D is unresolved. Germline CDR1 and CDR2: SNHLY and FYNNEI. With 8 bases removed from V and 5 bases from J, the gap between germline ends came to 18 bases. This CDR3 is built from 14 residues. CDR3 in amino acids: CASAAYGRLYGYTF. The CDR3 nucleotides read TGTGCCAGCGCGGCCTACGGCAGACTTTATGGCTACACCTTC.

This clone was seen a handful of times. J is TRBJ2-7 and V is TRBV29-1; TRBD2 aligns across 14 bases. With 7 bases clipped from V and 1 base from J, the junction kept 9 bases outside the gene matches. This CDR3 region has 16 residues. Germline V CDR1 and CDR2: SQVTM, ANQGSEA. The CDR3 reads CSASGLAGDNSYEQYF. The CDR3 DNA reads as TGCAGCGCGTCGGGACTAGCGGGAGATAATTCCTACGAGCAGTACTTC.

The chain employs TRBV7-9 and TRBJ1-2; no reliable D call. The germline CDR1 and CDR2 sequences are SEHNR and FQNEAQ (reference sequence). The germline V and J ends were trimmed by 5 bases and 8 bases, with 24 bases remaining between them. The CDR3 length is 16 residues. CDR3 in amino acids: CASSNISGADRGGYTF. CDR3 nucleotides: TGTGCCAGCAGCAACATCTCCGGTGCCGACCGCGGGGGCTACACCTTC.

The rearrangement links TRBV11-2 to TRBJ2-7; 9 nucleotides align to TRBD1. Per germline, CDR1 SGHAT and CDR2 FQNNGV. This CDR3 is 15 amino acids long. V gave up 2 bases and J gave up 10 bases; unmatched junction bases: 12. CDR3 amino acids: CASSLRTGATRLQYF. Here the CDR3 DNA reads TGTGCCAGCAGCTTAAGGACAGGGGCTACGAGGCTCCAGTACTTC.

This sequence joins TRBV18 and TRBJ2-1, with TRBD1 matching 7 bases. The CDR3 runs 13 residues. CDR1 is KGHSH and CDR2 is LQKENI in the germline V gene. The J segment lost 5 bases and the V segment lost 2 bases, leaving 0 bases of the junction unmatched. CDR3 region: CASSPGQDNEQFF. The CDR3 DNA reads TGTGCCAGCTCACCAGGACAGGACAATGAGCAGTTCTTC.

This clone was observed a handful of times. The chain links TRBV7-9 to TRBJ2-6; TRBD2 agrees at 7 bases. V was clipped by 5 bases and J by 2 bases; unmatched bases: 3. This CDR3 has 15 residues. From germline, CDR1 is SEHNR and CDR2 FQNEAQ (reference sequence). CDR3 sequence reads: CASSLGTTGANVLTF. In DNA, the CDR3 is TGTGCCAGCAGCCTTGGGACTACTGGGGCCAACGTCCTGACTTTC.